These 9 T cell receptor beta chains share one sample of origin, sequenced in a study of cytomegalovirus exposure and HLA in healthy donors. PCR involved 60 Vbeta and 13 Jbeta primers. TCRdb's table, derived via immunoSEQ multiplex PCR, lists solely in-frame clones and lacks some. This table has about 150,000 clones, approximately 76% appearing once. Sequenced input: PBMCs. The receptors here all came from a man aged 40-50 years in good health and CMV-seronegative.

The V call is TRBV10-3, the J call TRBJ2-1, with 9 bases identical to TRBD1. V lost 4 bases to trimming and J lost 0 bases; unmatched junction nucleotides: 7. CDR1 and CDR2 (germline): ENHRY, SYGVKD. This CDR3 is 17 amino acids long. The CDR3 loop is CAISGGQGYLSYNEQFF. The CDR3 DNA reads TGTGCCATCAGTGGTGGACAGGGGTATCTCTCCTACAATGAGCAGTTCTTC.

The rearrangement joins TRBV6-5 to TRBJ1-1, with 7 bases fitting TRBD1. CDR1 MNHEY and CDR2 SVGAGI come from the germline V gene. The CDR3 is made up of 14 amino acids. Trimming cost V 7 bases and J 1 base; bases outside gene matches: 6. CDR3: CASNRQGSNTEAFF. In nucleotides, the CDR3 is TGTGCCAGCAACAGACAGGGTTCGAACACTGAAGCTTTCTTT.

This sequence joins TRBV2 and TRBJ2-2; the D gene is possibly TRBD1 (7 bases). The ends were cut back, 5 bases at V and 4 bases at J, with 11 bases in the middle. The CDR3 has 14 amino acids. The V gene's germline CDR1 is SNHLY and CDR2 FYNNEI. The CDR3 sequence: CASSRQGLTGELFF. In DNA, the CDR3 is TGTGCCAGCAGTAGACAGGGACTCACCGGGGAGCTGTTTTTT.

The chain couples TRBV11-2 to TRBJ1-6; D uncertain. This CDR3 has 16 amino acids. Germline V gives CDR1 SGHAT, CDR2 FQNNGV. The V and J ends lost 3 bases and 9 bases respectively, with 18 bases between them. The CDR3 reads CASSFSSSSGVSPLHF. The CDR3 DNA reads TGTGCCAGCAGCTTTAGCAGCTCATCCGGGGTTTCACCCCTCCACTTT.

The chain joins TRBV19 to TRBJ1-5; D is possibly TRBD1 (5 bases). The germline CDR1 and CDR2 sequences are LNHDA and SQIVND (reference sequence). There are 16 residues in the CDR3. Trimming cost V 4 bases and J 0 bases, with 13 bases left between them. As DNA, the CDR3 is TGTGCCAGTAGTACCCTCTACAGGCCTAGCAATCAGCCCCAGCATTTT. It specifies CASSTLYRPSNQPQHF.

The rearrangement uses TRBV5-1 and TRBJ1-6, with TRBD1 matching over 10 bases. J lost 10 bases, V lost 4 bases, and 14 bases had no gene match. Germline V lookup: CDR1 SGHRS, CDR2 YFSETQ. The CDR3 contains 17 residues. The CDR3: CASSPAPGTGDGSPLHF. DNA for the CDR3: TGCGCCAGCAGCCCGGCCCCCGGGACAGGGGACGGGTCACCCCTCCACTTT. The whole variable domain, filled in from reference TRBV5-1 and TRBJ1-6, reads KAGVTQTPRYLIKTRGQQVTLSCSPISGHRSVSWYQQTPGQGLQFLFEYFSETQRNKGNFPGRFSGRQFSNSRSEMNVSTLELGDSALYLCASSPAPGTGDGSPLHFGNGTRLTVT.

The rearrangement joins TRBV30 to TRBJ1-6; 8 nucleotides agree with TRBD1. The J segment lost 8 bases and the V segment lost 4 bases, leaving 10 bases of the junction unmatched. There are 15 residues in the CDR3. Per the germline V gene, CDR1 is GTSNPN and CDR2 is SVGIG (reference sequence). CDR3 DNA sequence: TGTGCCTGGATGGGACTCCAGGGGGCATATTCACCCCTCCACTTT. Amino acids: CAWMGLQGAYSPLHF.

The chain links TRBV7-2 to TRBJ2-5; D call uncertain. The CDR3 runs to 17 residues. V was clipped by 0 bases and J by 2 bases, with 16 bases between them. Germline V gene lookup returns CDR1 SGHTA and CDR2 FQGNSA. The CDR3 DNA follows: TGTGCCAGCAGCTTAGCTAGCACGCTGGTAGGACAAGAGACCCAGTACTTC. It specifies CASSLASTLVGQETQYF.

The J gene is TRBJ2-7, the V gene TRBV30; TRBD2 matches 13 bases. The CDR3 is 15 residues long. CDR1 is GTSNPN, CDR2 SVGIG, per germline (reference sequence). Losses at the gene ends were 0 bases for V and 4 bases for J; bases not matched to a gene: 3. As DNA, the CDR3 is TGTGCCTGGAGTGTTGGGACTAGCGGGGCTTACGAGCAGTACTTC. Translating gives CAWSVGTSGAYEQYF.